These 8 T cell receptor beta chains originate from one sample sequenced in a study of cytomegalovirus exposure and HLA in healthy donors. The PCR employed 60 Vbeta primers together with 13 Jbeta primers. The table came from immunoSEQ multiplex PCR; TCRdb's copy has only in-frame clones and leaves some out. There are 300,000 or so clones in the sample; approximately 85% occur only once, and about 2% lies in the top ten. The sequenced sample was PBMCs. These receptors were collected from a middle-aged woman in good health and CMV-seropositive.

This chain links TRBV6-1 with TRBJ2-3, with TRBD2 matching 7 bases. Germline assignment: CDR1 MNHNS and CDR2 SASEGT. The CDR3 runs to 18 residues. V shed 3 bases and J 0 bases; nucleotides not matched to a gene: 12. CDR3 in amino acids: CASSDRVRASGSTDTQYF. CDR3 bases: TGTGCCAGCAGTGATAGGGTAAGGGCTAGCGGAAGCACAGATACGCAGTATTTT.

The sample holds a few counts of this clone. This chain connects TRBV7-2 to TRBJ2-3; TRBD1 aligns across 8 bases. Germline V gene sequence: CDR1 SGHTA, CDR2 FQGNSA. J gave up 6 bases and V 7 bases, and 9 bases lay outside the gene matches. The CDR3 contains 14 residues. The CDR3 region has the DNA TGTGCCAGCAACTATCAGGGGGCCTACGATACGCAGTATTTT. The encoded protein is CASNYQGAYDTQYF.

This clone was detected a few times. The CDR3 sequence is CASSLDRTTEAFF. In DNA form, the CDR3 reads TGTGCCAGCAGTTTAGACAGGACCACTGAAGCTTTCTTT. This chain joins TRBV27 and TRBJ1-1, with D perhaps TRBD1 (6 bases). The CDR3 runs to 13 residues. Trimming pared 2 bases from V and 4 bases from J, leaving 8 bases between. Germline CDR1 reads MNHEY; CDR2 reads SMNVEV (reference sequence).

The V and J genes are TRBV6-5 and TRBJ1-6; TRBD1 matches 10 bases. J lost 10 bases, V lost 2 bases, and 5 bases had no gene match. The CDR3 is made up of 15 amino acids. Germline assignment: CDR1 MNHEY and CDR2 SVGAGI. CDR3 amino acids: CASSYGTGDSSPLHF. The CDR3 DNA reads TGTGCCAGCAGTTACGGGACAGGGGACAGCTCACCCCTCCACTTT.

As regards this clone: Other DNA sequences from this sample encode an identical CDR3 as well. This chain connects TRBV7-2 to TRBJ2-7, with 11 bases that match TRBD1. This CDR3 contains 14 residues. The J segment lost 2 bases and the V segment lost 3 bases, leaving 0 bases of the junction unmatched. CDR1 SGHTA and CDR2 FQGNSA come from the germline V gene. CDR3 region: CASSLGQGAYEQYF. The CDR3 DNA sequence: TGTGCCAGCAGCTTGGGACAGGGGGCCTACGAGCAGTACTTC.

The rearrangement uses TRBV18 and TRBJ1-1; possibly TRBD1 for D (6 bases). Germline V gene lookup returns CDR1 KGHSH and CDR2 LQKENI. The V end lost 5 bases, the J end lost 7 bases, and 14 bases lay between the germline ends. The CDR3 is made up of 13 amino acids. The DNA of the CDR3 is TGTGCCAGCTCATCATCGCAGGGGATTGAAGCTTTCTTT. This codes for CASSSSQGIEAFF.

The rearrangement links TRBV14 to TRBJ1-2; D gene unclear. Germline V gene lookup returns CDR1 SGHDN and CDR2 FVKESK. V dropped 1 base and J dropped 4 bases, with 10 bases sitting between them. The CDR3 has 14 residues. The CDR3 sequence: CASSQAGGPYGYTF. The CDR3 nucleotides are TGTGCCAGCAGCCAAGCAGGAGGCCCCTATGGCTACACCTTC.

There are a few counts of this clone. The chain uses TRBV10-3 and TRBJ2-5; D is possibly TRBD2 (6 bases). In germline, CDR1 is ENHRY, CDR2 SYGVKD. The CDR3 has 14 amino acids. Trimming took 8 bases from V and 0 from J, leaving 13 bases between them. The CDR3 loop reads CAIRREGYQETQYF. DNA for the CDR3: TGTGCCATCCGGCGGGAAGGGTACCAAGAGACCCAGTACTTC.